This T cell receptor (beta chain) originates from a study of CD8+ T cells in alopecia areata. Whole-study results and caveats: There were also resident alphabeta T cells of normal skin sequenced in scalp samples. TCR sharing was clearer in mice than between patients, perhaps partly owing to patient HLA diversity.

This clone was counted a single time. Its cognate antigen is unknown. Between the trimmed V and J ends, which lost 5 bases and 1 base, there was a span of 11 bases. The CDR3 runs 15 residues. The germline V gene encodes CDR1 LGHNT and CDR2 FRNRAP. Following RNA extraction, reverse transcription yielded cDNA that acted as the sequencing template. Sequenced by immunoSEQ multiplex PCR; TCRdb stores in-frame clones only, minus some. The sample consists of around 50,000 clones, around 96% of them appearing once. The sample here was CD8+ T cells sorted from blood, taken at week 0. The receptor comes from a human donor with alopecia areata. V and J are TRBV12-5 and TRBJ2-2; D possibly corresponds to TRBD2 (5 bases). The CDR3 region is CASGQPRGNTGELFF. The CDR3 nucleotides read TGTGCTAGTGGTCAACCCCGGGGGAACACCGGGGAGCTGTTTTTT.